The 30 T cell receptor beta chains below all came from one sample that was sequenced in a study of blood T cell repertoires in COVID-19. This table comes from immunoSEQ multiplex PCR, and its TCRdb copy is limited to in-frame clones, with some not included. The sample shows roughly 120,000 clones, around 85% of them seen only once. The sequenced sample was peripheral blood. The receptors shown here come from a man in his fifties with acute or convalescent COVID-19.

This chain uses TRBV11-2 with TRBJ2-7; D ambiguous. The CDR3 has 14 amino acids. V dropped 2 bases and J dropped 0 bases, with 8 bases sitting between them. Germline-derived CDR1 and CDR2 are SGHAT and FQNNGV. The CDR3 DNA reads as TGTGCCAGCAGCTTATCCCCGAGCTCCTACGAGCAGTACTTC. It yields the protein CASSLSPSSYEQYF.

This clone was found a few times. The rearrangement links TRBV15 to TRBJ2-7; 11 nucleotides match TRBD1. The CDR3 has 15 amino acids. V shed 5 bases, J shed 1 base, and the junction held 4 bases outside the gene matches. Germline V lookup: CDR1 LNHNV, CDR2 YYDKDF (reference sequence). The CDR3 is CATSVGTGGSYEQYF. In DNA form, the CDR3 reads TGTGCCACCAGCGTAGGGACAGGGGGTTCCTACGAGCAGTACTTC.

This clone was recorded a few times. V is TRBV10-2 and J is TRBJ2-1; 8 bases fit TRBD2. The CDR3 runs 18 residues. J gave up 0 bases and V 3 bases, and 10 bases lay outside the gene matches. In germline, CDR1 is WSHSY, CDR2 SAAADI. The DNA for the CDR3 is TGCGCCAGCAGTGACGTGCTAGCGGGCGGGTTCTCCTACAATGAGCAGTTCTTC. The encoded protein is CASSDVLAGGFSYNEQFF.

This clone was observed once. The rearrangement uses TRBV11-3 and TRBJ2-1; 7 bases agree with TRBD1. Trimming took 1 base from V and 4 from J; bases not matched to a gene: 7. Germline V gene data show CDR1 as SGHNT and CDR2 as YENEEA. This CDR3 is 16 amino acids long. CDR3 sequence: CASSLGNTGVYNEQFF. The CDR3 DNA reads TGTGCCAGCAGCTTAGGGAACACAGGGGTTTACAATGAGCAGTTCTTC.

In this sample, this clone turned up a few times. The V call is TRBV4-2, the J call TRBJ1-5; D may be TRBD1 (5 bases). The CDR3 sequence is 14 residues long. The V gene lost 5 bases and the J gene lost 0 bases, with 8 bases spanning the gap. Germline V gives CDR1 LGHNA, CDR2 YNFKEQ. The CDR3 is CASSWGDSNQPQHF. The CDR3 nucleotides read TGTGCCAGCAGCTGGGGGGATAGCAATCAGCCCCAGCATTTT.

Here the CDR3 reads CASSRPGQGSYEQYF. DNA of the CDR3: TGCGCCAGCAGCAGACCGGGACAGGGCTCCTACGAGCAGTACTTC. The V and J genes are TRBV5-1 and TRBJ2-7, with 9 bases matching TRBD1. From germline, CDR1 is SGHRS and CDR2 YFSETQ. The CDR3 spans 15 residues. With V trimmed by 4 bases and J by 0 bases, 5 bases remained unmatched.

The V call is TRBV27, the J call TRBJ2-4; 10 bases are a match to TRBD1. The CDR3 totals 14 residues. Losses at the gene ends were 5 bases for V and 7 bases for J; bases not matched to a gene: 5. Germline V lookup: CDR1 MNHEY, CDR2 SMNVEV (reference sequence). CDR3 DNA: TGTGCCAGCAGTAGAGCGACAGGGGGCAACATTCAGTACTTC. It translates to CASSRATGGNIQYF.

This chain connects TRBV25-1 to TRBJ2-2; 10 bases fit TRBD1. Germline V gives CDR1 MGHDK, CDR2 SYGVNS. The CDR3 sequence is 15 residues long. Trimming removed 3 bases from V and 6 bases from J; junction bases left unmatched: 4. CDR3 region: CASSDGTGVAGELFF. The CDR3 DNA is TGTGCCAGCAGTGACGGGACAGGGGTGGCCGGGGAGCTGTTTTTT.

This clone was counted a few times. This sequence joins TRBV9 and TRBJ1-2, with D perhaps matching TRBD1 (6 bases). Trimming stripped 0 bases from V and 0 bases from J, with 15 bases between. The CDR3 is 17 residues long. Germline lookup yields CDR1 SGDLS and CDR2 YYNGEE. The CDR3 DNA sequence: TGTGCCAGCAGCGTAGGCTACTCGGGGGGCGCTAACTATGGCTACACCTTC. Its protein is CASSVGYSGGANYGYTF. The entire variable domain, with the rest obtained from reference TRBV9 and TRBJ1-2, is as follows: DSGVTQTPKHLITATGQRVTLRCSPRSGDLSVYWYQQSLDQGLQFLIQYYNGEERAKGNILERFSAQQFPDLHSELNLSSLELGDSALYFCASSVGYSGGANYGYTFGSGTRLTVV.

This sequence joins TRBV6-5 and TRBJ1-2; TRBD1 agrees at 11 bases. Germline-derived CDR1 and CDR2 are MNHEY and SVGAGI. CDR3 length: 14 residues. The J segment lost 6 bases and the V segment lost 2 bases, leaving 2 bases of the junction unmatched. In nucleotides, the CDR3 is TGTGCCAGCAGTTACGGGACAGGGGGGAATGGCTACACCTTC. This codes for CASSYGTGGNGYTF.

This chain uses TRBV7-6 with TRBJ2-1, with D possibly matching TRBD2 (6 bases). This CDR3 has 14 amino acids. The germline gives CDR1 SGHVS, CDR2 FNYEAQ. The V and J ends lost 8 bases and 7 bases respectively, with 18 bases between them. The CDR3 protein is CASRSPGEGNEQFF. CDR3 coding DNA: TGTGCCAGCCGCTCTCCGGGAGAGGGAAATGAGCAGTTCTTC.

CDR3 sequence reads: CASSLESTSGKETQYF. The CDR3 bases are TGTGCCAGCAGCTTGGAGTCGACTAGCGGAAAAGAGACCCAGTACTTC. The chain links TRBV5-6 to TRBJ2-5, with 9 positions matching TRBD2. This CDR3 is built from 16 residues. Germline V gene data show CDR1 as SGHDT and CDR2 as YYEEEE. V shed 0 bases and J 3 bases; nucleotides not matched to a gene: 6.

The genes are TRBV3-1 (or the pseudogene TRBV3-2) and TRBJ2-5; 12 positions match TRBD2. The length of the CDR3 is 15 residues. The V gene end was trimmed by 3 bases and the J gene end by 3 bases; junction bases not matched to a gene: 2. From germline, CDR1 is LGHDT and CDR2 YNNKEL (reference sequence). This CDR3 is CASSHLAGGEETQYF. In nucleotides, the CDR3 is TGTGCCAGCAGCCATCTAGCGGGGGGGGAAGAGACCCAGTACTTC.

The chain is built from TRBV19 and TRBJ2-3, with TRBD1 as a possible D gene (5 bases). This CDR3 has 13 residues. V was trimmed by 5 bases and J by 4 bases, leaving 10 bases between them. Germline CDR1 reads LNHDA; CDR2 reads SQIVND (reference sequence). CDR3 coding DNA: TGTGCCAGTAGTCCATGGGGCCCAGATACGCAGTATTTT. Residues: CASSPWGPDTQYF.

Worth noting for this clone: The sample carries other DNA sequences with the same CDR3. V usage is TRBV19 and J usage is TRBJ2-7; 7 bases are shared with TRBD1. Trimming cost V 0 bases and J 3 bases; bases outside gene matches: 2. Per the germline V gene, CDR1 is LNHDA and CDR2 is SQIVND (reference sequence). The CDR3 totals 14 residues. In DNA, the CDR3 is TGTGCCAGTAGTATAGAAGCAGGGGGCTACGAGCAGTACTTC. It codes for CASSIEAGGYEQYF.

This clone was recorded a few times. The chain couples TRBV5-4 to TRBJ2-7; 7 nucleotides align to TRBD1. V trimming: 7 bases; J trimming: 7 bases; junction bases outside the gene matches: 11. The CDR3 spans 13 residues. Germline V gene lookup returns CDR1 SGHNT and CDR2 YYREEE (reference sequence). This chain's CDR3 is CASSRQGYGEQYF. CDR3 in DNA: TGTGCCAGCTCCCGACAGGGTTACGGAGAGCAGTACTTC.

This clone has only one observation. The V call is TRBV2, the J call TRBJ2-7; D uncertain. Trimming left V 3 bases short and J 0 bases short, with 6 bases between. The CDR3 has 13 amino acids. Germline V gene data show CDR1 as SNHLY and CDR2 as FYNNEI. The CDR3: CASSDDTSYEQYF. CDR3 nucleotide sequence: TGTGCCAGCAGTGACGACACCTCCTACGAGCAGTACTTC.

The chain uses TRBV2 and TRBJ1-4; a weak D match, TRBD1 (6 bases). V lost 7 bases, J lost 6 bases, and 9 bases lay in between. The CDR3 has 12 amino acids. Germline assignment: CDR1 SNHLY and CDR2 FYNNEI. CDR3 nucleotide sequence: TGTGCCAGCAACAGACAGGATGAAAAACTGTTTTTT. This sequence encodes CASNRQDEKLFF.

In regard to this clone: Other nucleotide sequences in the sample specify the same CDR3. V is TRBV19 and J is TRBJ1-5; D ambiguous. The CDR3 runs to 13 residues. Germline-derived CDR1 and CDR2 are LNHDA and SQIVND (reference sequence). The ends were cut back, 2 bases at V and 4 bases at J, with 6 bases in the middle. The chain's CDR3 is CASSIQDNQPQHF. CDR3 sequence (DNA): TGTGCCAGTAGTATACAGGATAATCAGCCCCAGCATTTT.

The chain joins TRBV19 to TRBJ1-5; possibly TRBD1 for D (5 bases). The germline V gene encodes CDR1 LNHDA and CDR2 SQIVND (reference sequence). Deletions cut 5 bases from V and 1 base from J, with 9 bases between. The CDR3 is made up of 14 amino acids. As DNA, the CDR3 is TGTGCCAGTAGTTTCCCAGGGAGCAATCAGCCCCAGCATTTT. It codes for CASSFPGSNQPQHF.

The chain employs TRBV3-1 (or the pseudogene TRBV3-2) and TRBJ2-7, with unresolved D. Germline V gives CDR1 LGHDT, CDR2 YNNKEL (reference sequence). The V and J ends lost 5 bases and 3 bases respectively, with 11 bases between them. The CDR3 totals 13 residues. The CDR3 is CASSSASGYEQYF. The CDR3 nucleotides are TGTGCCAGCAGCTCCGCGTCGGGCTACGAGCAGTACTTC.

V and J are TRBV19 and TRBJ1-5; D is perhaps TRBD1 (5 bases). This CDR3 spans 15 amino acids. The V end lost 4 bases, the J end lost 2 bases, and 12 bases lay between the germline ends. Per germline, CDR1 LNHDA and CDR2 SQIVND (reference sequence). DNA of the CDR3: TGTGCCAGTAGTAGCGGCACCAGGGGCAATCAGCCCCAGCATTTT. This sequence encodes CASSSGTRGNQPQHF.

V is TRBV7-3 and J is TRBJ2-7; 8 nucleotides align to TRBD2. Germline V lookup: CDR1 SGHTA, CDR2 FQGTGA. This CDR3 comprises 13 residues. Germline trimming cut 9 bases from V and 1 base from J; bases unmatched to any gene: 5. Written as DNA, the CDR3 is TGTGCCAGTTCCCGCGGGGGGTCCTACGAGCAGTACTTC. Translation gives CASSRGGSYEQYF.

CDR3 protein: CASYSGHIGYTF. The CDR3 nucleotides are TGTGCCAGTTACTCAGGGCACATAGGCTACACCTTC. This chain connects TRBV19 to TRBJ1-2, with D possibly being TRBD1 (5 bases). Germline V gene sequence: CDR1 LNHDA, CDR2 SQIVND (reference sequence). Trimming removed 8 bases at V and 8 bases at J, with 15 bases between. The CDR3 is 12 residues long.

The CDR3 DNA follows: TGTGCCAGCCGTTCCCCTGGCAGGCTGGCTGGAAACACCATATATTTT. Its protein is CASRSPGRLAGNTIYF. The chain links TRBV28 to TRBJ1-3; D is ambiguous. V was shortened by 8 bases and J by 2 bases, with 19 bases between the two germline ends. Germline-derived CDR1 and CDR2 are MDHEN and SYDVKM. This CDR3 region has 16 residues.

The gene calls are TRBV6-1 and TRBJ2-2, with 7 bases identical to TRBD2. The CDR3 runs to 16 residues. Germline CDR1 is MNHNS and CDR2 is SASEGT. V lost 3 bases, J lost 7 bases, and 11 bases stayed unmatched. The CDR3 sequence: CASSDRGRESDGELFF. CDR3 in DNA: TGTGCCAGCAGTGATCGCGGGCGGGAGTCAGACGGGGAGCTGTTTTTT.

V gene TRBV11-2 combines with J gene TRBJ2-2; tentatively, D is TRBD2 (5 bases). The CDR3 consists of 14 residues. Germline V gene sequence: CDR1 SGHAT, CDR2 FQNNGV. The ends were cut back, 0 bases at V and 6 bases at J, with 8 bases in the middle. CDR3 in amino acids: CASSLDAGAGELFF. The DNA for the CDR3 is TGTGCCAGCAGCTTAGACGCGGGCGCCGGGGAGCTGTTTTTT.

This chain links TRBV6-5 with TRBJ1-6, with D maybe TRBD1 (6 bases). CDR1 MNHEY and CDR2 SVGAGI come from the germline V gene. With 6 bases removed from V and 5 bases from J, the gap between germline ends came to 11 bases. This CDR3 spans 14 amino acids. This chain's CDR3 is CASSSPGDNSPLHF. Here the CDR3 DNA reads TGTGCCAGCAGCTCCCCAGGGGATAATTCACCCCTCCACTTT.

This clone occurred once. The chain employs TRBV7-8 and TRBJ2-1; no reliable D call. CDR1 and CDR2 (germline): SGHVS, FQNEAQ. CDR3 length equals 14 residues. V gave up 4 bases and J gave up 5 bases, with 12 bases separating them. CDR3 sequence reads: CASSSRGWDNEQFF. The CDR3 DNA sequence: TGTGCCAGCAGCTCACGCGGCTGGGACAATGAGCAGTTCTTC.

This chain joins TRBV7-9 and TRBJ1-2; D not resolved. Per germline, CDR1 SEHNR and CDR2 FQNEAQ (reference sequence). This CDR3 has 13 residues. The germline V and J ends were trimmed by 5 bases and 7 bases, with 14 bases remaining between them. The CDR3 sequence: CASSIREGIGYTF. For the CDR3, the DNA is TGTGCCAGCAGCATAAGGGAGGGAATTGGCTACACCTTC.